These 6 T cell receptor beta chains share one sample of origin, sequenced in a study of OX40 agonist ivuxolimab in advanced cancers. Generated by immunoSEQ multiplex PCR, the TCRdb table keeps only in-frame clones and is missing some. In the table there are around 39,000 clones, around 80% of which are singletons. The sample consisted of CD4+ or CD8+ T cells sorted from blood, taken in a trial of the OX40 agonist ivuxolimab. The receptor source for this set is an adult with an advanced solid tumor such as melanoma, head and neck, liver or kidney cancer.

This clone is a singleton in its sample. The chain employs TRBV28 and TRBJ2-4, with D unclear. Germline values: CDR1 MDHEN, CDR2 SYDVKM. Trimming stripped 9 bases from V and 6 bases from J, with 12 bases between. The CDR3 spans 12 residues. The CDR3 protein is CASRSPGNIQYF. The CDR3 region has the DNA TGTGCCAGTCGGTCGCCCGGAAACATTCAGTACTTC. The full variable domain, in which reference TRBV28 and TRBJ2-4 provide the parts outside the CDR3, is DVKVTQSSRYLVKRTGEKVFLECVQDMDHENMFWYRQDPGLGLRLIYFSYDVKMKEKGDIPEGYSVSREKKERFSLILESASTNQTSMYLCASRSPGNIQYFGAGTRLSVL.

V is TRBV11-2 and J is TRBJ1-1; 9 nucleotides match TRBD1. V lost 5 bases to trimming and J lost 4 bases; unmatched junction nucleotides: 8. The CDR3 extends over 15 amino acids. Germline V CDR1 and CDR2: SGHAT, FQNNGV. Here the CDR3 DNA reads TGTGCCAGCAGCACCGGACAGGGGCGGGTCACTGAAGCTTTCTTT. Amino acid sequence: CASSTGQGRVTEAFF.

The CDR3 protein is CASSLGGLAGTQYF. The CDR3, as DNA: TGTGCCAGCAGCTTAGGAGGACTAGCGGGGACGCAGTATTTT. The rearrangement links TRBV11-1 to TRBJ2-3; the match to TRBD2 covers 12 bases. This CDR3 region has 14 residues. Germline V gene sequence: CDR1 SGHAT, CDR2 FQDESV (reference sequence). V dropped 1 base and J dropped 9; count of bases not matched to a gene: 2.

The CDR3 DNA is TGTGCCAGCAGTGGACAGGGGGCGAGGGCTGGCTACACCTTC. Its translation: CASSGQGARAGYTF. The chain employs TRBV2 and TRBJ1-2, with 10 bases that match TRBD1. The CDR3 has 14 residues. Germline trimming cut 4 bases from V and 7 bases from J; bases unmatched to any gene: 6. The germline CDR1 and CDR2 sequences are SNHLY and FYNNEI.

The chain recombines TRBV10-1 with TRBJ2-7; a weak D match, TRBD1 (5 bases). Germline V gene sequence: CDR1 WNHNN, CDR2 SYGVQD (reference sequence). The CDR3 totals 12 residues. V lost 1 base and J lost 5, with 6 bases in between. CDR3 bases: TGCGCCAGCAGTGAGTGGGGCGACGAGCAGTACTTC. Residues: CASSEWGDEQYF.

The V call is TRBV7-2, the J call TRBJ1-4; 8 bases align to TRBD1. CDR3 length: 16 residues. Trimming cost V 5 bases and J 10 bases; bases outside gene matches: 15. CDR1 SGHTA and CDR2 FQGNSA come from the germline V gene. CDR3 residues: CASSRDGVGTGAKLFF. Here the CDR3 DNA reads TGTGCCAGCAGCCGAGATGGGGTCGGGACAGGCGCAAAACTGTTTTTT.